These 2 T cell receptor beta chains originate from one sample sequenced in a study of blood T cell repertoires in COVID-19 (TCRdb year 2020). The library was generated by the immunoSEQ multiplex PCR assay. TCRdb obtained this table from immuneACCESS and retained in-frame rearrangements with V and J assigned. These tables miss some clones; where compared with another copy, unresolved V genes account for less than half of the shortfall, and the remainder is unexplained. In all, the sample holds about 69,000 clones, and roughly 80% of those were seen once. The top ten constitute roughly 13% of the sample. The source material was peripheral blood. The source of these receptors is a man between 50 and 59 years old with COVID-19, enrolled during active disease.

This chain joins TRBV25-1 and TRBJ1-1, with D unresolved. CDR3 length: 14 residues. Germline loops: CDR1 MGHDK, CDR2 SYGVNS. V was pared by 6 bases and J by 4 bases, with 15 bases between. As DNA, the CDR3 is TGTGCCAGCAGAGCCACGGGAGGGCTCACTGAAGCTTTCTTT. Amino acid sequence: CASRATGGLTEAFF.

The chain joins TRBV11-2 to TRBJ2-7; D remains unclear. Germline loops: CDR1 SGHAT, CDR2 FQNNGV. This CDR3 has 16 residues. Trimming cost V 0 bases and J 6 bases, with 18 bases left between them. CDR3 sequence (DNA): TGTGCCAGCAGCTTAGATGGGCCGCCCTTATCGTTCGAGCAGTACTTC. It yields the protein CASSLDGPPLSFEQYF. The full variable domain, its missing parts supplied by reference TRBV11-2 and TRBJ2-7, is EAGVAQSPRYKIIEKRQSVAFWCNPISGHATLYWYQQILGQGPKLLIQFQNNGVVDDSQLPKDRFSAERLKGVDSTLKIQPAKLEDSAVYLCASSLDGPPLSFEQYFGPGTRLTVT.